The 20 T cell receptor beta chains reported below all come from one sample, sequenced in a study of blood T cells in healthy people across ages. A sample-barcoded 5' primer and a J-beta primer mix were used in a second PCR of roughly 6 to 11 cycles. A single record per CDR3 protein comes from TCRdb applying MiXCR to the 5' RACE reads. The sample shows roughly 1,300,000 distinct CDR3 sequences, approximately 59% of them seen only once. The sequenced sample consisted of blood. These receptors all stem from a young man in good health.

V usage is TRBV13 and J usage is TRBJ2-5; D call uncertain. CDR1 PRHDT and CDR2 FYEKMQ come from the germline V gene (reference sequence). Trimming left V 0 bases short and J 1 base short, with 6 bases between. The CDR3 loop spans 14 amino acids. As DNA, the CDR3 is TGTGCCAGCAGCTTAGGAAGTTTCCAAGAGACCCAGTACTTC. Encoded protein: CASSLGSFQETQYF.

The chain carries TRBV12-3 or TRBV12-4 and TRBJ2-1; 10 bases are shared with TRBD2. With 3 bases clipped from V and 7 bases from J, the junction kept 6 bases outside the gene matches. The CDR3 sequence is 15 residues long. This CDR3 is CASSFPSGRMNEQFF. CDR3 DNA: TGTGCCAGCAGTTTCCCTAGCGGGAGAATGAATGAGCAGTTCTTC.

Details on this clonotype: Germline and junction disagree at one end, which may indicate a read error. This sequence joins TRBV5-6 and TRBJ2-1; the D is unclear. Germline CDR1 reads SGHDT; CDR2 reads YYEEEE. The CDR3 has 12 residues. The CDR3 nucleotides read TGTGCCAGCGGCTTGAGTGTTAATGAGCAGTTCTTC. Amino acids: CASGLSVNEQFF.

V gene TRBV5-1 combines with J gene TRBJ2-3, with TRBD2 matching 10 bases. Germline trimming cut 5 bases from V and 1 base from J; bases unmatched to any gene: 13. This CDR3 has 18 amino acids. CDR1 and CDR2 (germline): SGHRS, YFSETQ. The CDR3 DNA follows: TGCGCCAGCAGGTTCGGTAGCGGGGGGCCCGTGGGCACAGATACGCAGTATTTT. Residues: CASRFGSGGPVGTDTQYF.

This clonotype was found a few times. CDR3 loop: CSVGRVQETQYF. In nucleotides, the CDR3 is TGCAGCGTTGGTAGGGTCCAAGAGACCCAGTACTTC. J is TRBJ2-5 and V is TRBV29-1; D call uncertain. The CDR3 totals 12 residues. The V end was cut by 4 bases, the J end by 1 base, with 7 bases between. Germline CDR1 is SQVTM and CDR2 is ANQGSEA. The entire variable domain, with the rest obtained from reference TRBV29-1 and TRBJ2-5, is as follows: SAVISQKPSRDICQRGTSLTIQCQVDSQVTMMFWYRQQPGQSLTLIATANQGSEATYESGFVIDKFPISRPNLTFSTLTVSNMSPEDSSIYLCSVGRVQETQYFGPGTRLLVL.

A few counts support this clonotype. The junction departs from the called germline gene at one end, perhaps through a read error. V gene TRBV11-2 combines with J gene TRBJ2-7; the D gene is possibly TRBD1 (6 bases). The CDR3 is 16 amino acids. Germline V CDR1 and CDR2: SGHAT, FQNNGV. The CDR3 loop is CASNLSLQGSSYEQYF. In DNA, the CDR3 is TGTGCCAGCAACTTATCCCTCCAGGGGAGCTCCTACGAGCAGTACTTC.

V and J are TRBV25-1 and TRBJ2-4; D remains ambiguous. CDR3 length: 15 residues. Germline V gene sequence: CDR1 MGHDK, CDR2 SYGVNS. The germline V and J ends were trimmed by 3 bases and 0 bases, with 9 bases remaining between them. CDR3 in DNA: TGTGCCAGCAGTGAGGGTATACTAGCCAAAAACATTCAGTACTTC. Its protein product is CASSEGILAKNIQYF.

About this clonotype: An end of the junction differs from the germline gene, which may be a read error. The rearrangement links TRBV7-7 to TRBJ2-5; 8 nucleotides line up with TRBD1. The V gene's germline CDR1 is SSHAT and CDR2 FNYEAQ (reference sequence). The CDR3 extends over 20 amino acids. The CDR3 spells CASSLRYLGDRRVAEETQYF. The CDR3 DNA sequence: TGTGCTAGCAGCTTACGGTACCTGGGGGACAGGAGAGTAGCAGAAGAGACCCAGTACTTC.

The chain employs TRBV12-3 or TRBV12-4 and TRBJ2-3; 7 nucleotides line up with TRBD2. The CDR3 length is 15 residues. The ends lost 3 bases at V and 4 bases at J; junction bases unmatched: 7. The CDR3 spells CASSFGRERPDTQYF. CDR3 nucleotide sequence: TGTGCCAGCAGTTTCGGGCGGGAGCGGCCAGATACGCAGTATTTT.

The genes are TRBV3-1 and TRBJ2-1; no firm D call. Trimming took off 2 bases at V and 9 bases at J, with 8 bases between the two ends. CDR1 LGHDT and CDR2 YNNKEL come from the germline V gene (reference sequence). CDR3 length: 12 amino acids. The chain's CDR3 is CASSQLRTEQFF. The DNA for the CDR3 is TGTGCCAGCAGCCAATTACGGACTGAGCAGTTCTTC.

This clonotype appeared a few times. The gene calls are TRBV11-2 and TRBJ2-1; 7 positions match TRBD2. The J segment lost 4 bases and the V segment lost 8 bases, leaving 8 bases of the junction unmatched. This CDR3 is 14 amino acids long. Germline V gene data show CDR1 as SGHAT and CDR2 as FQNNGV. CDR3 residues: CASLRTSRYNEQFF. The CDR3 nucleotides read TGTGCCAGCCTTAGGACTAGTAGGTACAATGAGCAGTTCTTC.

The chain combines TRBV29-1 with TRBJ2-6; D is perhaps TRBD1 or TRBD2 (5 bases each). Germline-derived CDR1 and CDR2 are SQVTM and ANQGSEA. Between the trimmed V and J ends, which lost 5 bases and 0 bases, there was a span of 14 bases. The CDR3 length is 16 residues. The chain's CDR3 is CSVQGDGYSGANVLTF. In DNA form, the CDR3 reads TGCAGCGTTCAAGGGGACGGATACTCTGGGGCCAACGTCCTGACTTTC. The whole variable domain, filled in from reference TRBV29-1 and TRBJ2-6, reads SAVISQKPSRDICQRGTSLTIQCQVDSQVTMMFWYRQQPGQSLTLIATANQGSEATYESGFVIDKFPISRPNLTFSTLTVSNMSPEDSSIYLCSVQGDGYSGANVLTFGAGSRLTVL.

A single count supports this clonotype. The chain combines TRBV7-9 with TRBJ1-4, with D maybe TRBD1 (5 bases). Germline CDR1 reads SEHNR; CDR2 reads FQNEAQ (reference sequence). The CDR3 spans 15 residues. The germline V and J ends were trimmed by 5 bases and 3 bases, with 13 bases remaining between them. CDR3 DNA sequence: TGTGCCAGCAGCAAGAGACAGATCTCTAATGAAAAACTGTTTTTT. This sequence encodes CASSKRQISNEKLFF.

A few counts support this clonotype. V gene TRBV20-1 combines with J gene TRBJ2-3; D unclear. This CDR3 region has 9 residues. The germline CDR1 and CDR2 sequences are DFQATT and SNEGSKA (reference sequence). The V and J ends lost 8 bases and 5 bases respectively, with 5 bases between them. The CDR3 reads CSLGDTQYF. CDR3 DNA sequence: TGCAGTCTAGGAGATACGCAGTATTTT.

This clonotype was counted between two and nine times. V and J are TRBV9 and TRBJ2-2; unclear D gene. Germline V gene sequence: CDR1 SGDLS, CDR2 YYNGEE. V was shortened by 4 bases and J by 10 bases, with 14 bases between the two germline ends. The CDR3 extends over 13 amino acids. The CDR3, as DNA: TGTGCCAGCAGCCCTCTGAGATGCCTGGAGCTGTTTTTT. Amino acid sequence: CASSPLRCLELFF. The full variable domain, rest sourced from reference TRBV9 and TRBJ2-2, is DSGVTQTPKHLITATGQRVTLRCSPRSGDLSVYWYQQSLDQGLQFLIQYYNGEERAKGNILERFSAQQFPDLHSELNLSSLELGDSALYFCASSPLRCLELFFGEGSRLTVL.

This clonotype was seen more than once but under ten times. The chain combines TRBV27 with TRBJ2-4; 10 nucleotides line up with TRBD1. This CDR3 comprises 15 residues. The germline V gene encodes CDR1 MNHEY and CDR2 SMNVEV (reference sequence). J gave up 13 bases and V 5 bases, and 14 bases lay outside the gene matches. The CDR3 coding sequence is TGTGCCAGCAGTCCGCGGGACAGGGGTCTGGGGGAGCAGTACTTC. It specifies CASSPRDRGLGEQYF.

This clonotype was seen a few times. The chain combines TRBV29-1 with TRBJ1-5, with TRBD1 identical over 8 bases. Trimming at V came to 7 bases and at J to 5 bases, leaving 7 bases not matched to a gene. The CDR3 has 13 amino acids. CDR1 and CDR2 from the germline V gene are SQVTM and ANQGSEA. The CDR3 region is CSARTGSHQPQHF. The CDR3 bases are TGCAGCGCCCGGACAGGGTCACATCAGCCCCAGCATTTT. The full variable domain, with the rest looked up from reference TRBV29-1 and TRBJ1-5, is SAVISQKPSRDICQRGTSLTIQCQVDSQVTMMFWYRQQPGQSLTLIATANQGSEATYESGFVIDKFPISRPNLTFSTLTVSNMSPEDSSIYLCSARTGSHQPQHFGDGTRLSIL.

The chain links TRBV10-2 to TRBJ2-4; 7 bases fit TRBD1. J was trimmed by 13 bases and V by 2 bases; bases with no gene match: 17. CDR1 and CDR2 (germline): WSHSY, SAAADI. The length of the CDR3 is 16 residues. The CDR3 is CASSEPRDSLKESQYF. The CDR3 nucleotides are TGCGCCAGCAGTGAGCCCCGGGACAGTTTAAAAGAGTCCCAGTACTTC.

This CDR3 reads CASSLRGGGGHGTEAFF. CDR3 coding DNA: TGTGCCAGCAGCCTTAGAGGGGGTGGGGGGCACGGCACTGAAGCTTTCTTT. The chain has TRBV7-9 and TRBJ1-1; D possibly corresponds to TRBD1 (6 bases). There are 17 residues in the CDR3. Trimming shortened V by 5 bases and J by 4 bases, and 23 bases separated the two germline ends. CDR1 and CDR2 (germline): SEHNR, FQNEAQ (reference sequence).

The genes are TRBV20-1 and TRBJ2-7; 11 bases agree with TRBD1. The J segment lost 4 bases and the V segment lost 2 bases, leaving 4 bases of the junction unmatched. Germline-derived CDR1 and CDR2 are DFQATT and SNEGSKA (reference sequence). The CDR3 has 14 amino acids. Here the CDR3 reads CSARRGQGVYEQYF. The CDR3 DNA sequence: TGCAGTGCTAGAAGGGGACAGGGGGTTTACGAGCAGTACTTC.